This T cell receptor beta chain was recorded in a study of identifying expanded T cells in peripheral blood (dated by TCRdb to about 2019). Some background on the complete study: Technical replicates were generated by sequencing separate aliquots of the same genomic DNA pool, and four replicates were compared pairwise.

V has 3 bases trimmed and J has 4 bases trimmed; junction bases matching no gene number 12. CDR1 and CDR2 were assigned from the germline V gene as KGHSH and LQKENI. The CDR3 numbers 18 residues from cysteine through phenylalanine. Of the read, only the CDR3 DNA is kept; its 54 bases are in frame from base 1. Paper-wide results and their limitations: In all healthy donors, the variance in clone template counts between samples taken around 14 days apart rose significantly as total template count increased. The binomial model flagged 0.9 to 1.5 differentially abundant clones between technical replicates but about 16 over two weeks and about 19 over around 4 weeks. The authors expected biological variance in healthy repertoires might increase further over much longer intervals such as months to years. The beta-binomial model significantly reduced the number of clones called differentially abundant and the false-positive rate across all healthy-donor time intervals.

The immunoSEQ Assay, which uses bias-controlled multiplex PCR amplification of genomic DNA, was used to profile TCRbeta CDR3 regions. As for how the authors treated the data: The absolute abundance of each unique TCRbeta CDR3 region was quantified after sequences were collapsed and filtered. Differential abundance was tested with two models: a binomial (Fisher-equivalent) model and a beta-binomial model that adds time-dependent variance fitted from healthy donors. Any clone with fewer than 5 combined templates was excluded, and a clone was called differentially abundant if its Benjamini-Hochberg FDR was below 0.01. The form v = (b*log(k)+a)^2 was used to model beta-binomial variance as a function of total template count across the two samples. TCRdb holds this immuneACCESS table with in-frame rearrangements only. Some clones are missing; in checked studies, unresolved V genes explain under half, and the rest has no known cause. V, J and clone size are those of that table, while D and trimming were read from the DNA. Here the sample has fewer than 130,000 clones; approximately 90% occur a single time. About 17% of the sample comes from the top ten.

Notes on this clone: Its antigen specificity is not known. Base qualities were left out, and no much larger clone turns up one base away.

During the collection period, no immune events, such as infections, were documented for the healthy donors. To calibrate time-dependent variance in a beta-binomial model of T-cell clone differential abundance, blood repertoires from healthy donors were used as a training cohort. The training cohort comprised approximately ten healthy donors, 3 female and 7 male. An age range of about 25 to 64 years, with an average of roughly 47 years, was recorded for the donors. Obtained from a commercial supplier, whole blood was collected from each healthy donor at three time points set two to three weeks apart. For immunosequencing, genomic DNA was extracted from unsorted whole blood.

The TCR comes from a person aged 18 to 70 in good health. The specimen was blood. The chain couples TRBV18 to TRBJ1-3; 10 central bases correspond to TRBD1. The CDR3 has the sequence CASSPSPTGGLGGNTIYF. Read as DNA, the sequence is TGTGCCAGCTCACCGAGCCCGACAGGGGGCCTAGGAGGAAACACCATATATTTT.